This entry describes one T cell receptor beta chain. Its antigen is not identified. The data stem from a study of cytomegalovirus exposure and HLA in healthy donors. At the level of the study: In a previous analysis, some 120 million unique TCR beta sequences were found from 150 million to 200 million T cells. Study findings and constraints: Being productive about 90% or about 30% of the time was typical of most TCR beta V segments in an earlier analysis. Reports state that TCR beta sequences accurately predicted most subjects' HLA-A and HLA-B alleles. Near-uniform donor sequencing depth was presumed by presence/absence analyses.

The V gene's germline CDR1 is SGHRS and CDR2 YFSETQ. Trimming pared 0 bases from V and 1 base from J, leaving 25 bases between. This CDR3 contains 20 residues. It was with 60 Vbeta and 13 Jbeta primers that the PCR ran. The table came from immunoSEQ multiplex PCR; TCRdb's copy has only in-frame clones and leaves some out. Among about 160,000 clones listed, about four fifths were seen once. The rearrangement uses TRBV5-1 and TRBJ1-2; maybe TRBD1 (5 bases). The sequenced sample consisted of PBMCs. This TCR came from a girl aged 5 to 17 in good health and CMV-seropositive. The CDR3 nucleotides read TGCGCCAGCAGCTTGGCCCCCGGCCTTACGCCAGGGAGGAATAACTATGGCTACACCTTC. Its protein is CASSLAPGLTPGRNNYGYTF.